This T cell receptor beta chain appears in the sequencing data of a study of control samples from healthy donors and cancer patients. The repertoire was sequenced with immunoSEQ multiplex PCR; TCRdb's copy has only in-frame clones and lacks some. The data show about 120,000 clones, roughly 92% seen once. The CDR3 contains 16 residues. Germline-derived CDR1 and CDR2 are MNHNS and SASEGT. V shed 2 bases and J shed 1 base, with 12 bases lying between them. J is TRBJ2-4 and V is TRBV6-1; D may correspond to TRBD1 or TRBD2 (5 bases each). This TCR was sampled from a man aged 25 to 40 in good health. Specimen: blood. This chain's CDR3 is CASSEWETDAKNIQYF. The CDR3 DNA reads as TGTGCCAGCAGTGAATGGGAGACAGACGCCAAAAACATTCAGTACTTC.